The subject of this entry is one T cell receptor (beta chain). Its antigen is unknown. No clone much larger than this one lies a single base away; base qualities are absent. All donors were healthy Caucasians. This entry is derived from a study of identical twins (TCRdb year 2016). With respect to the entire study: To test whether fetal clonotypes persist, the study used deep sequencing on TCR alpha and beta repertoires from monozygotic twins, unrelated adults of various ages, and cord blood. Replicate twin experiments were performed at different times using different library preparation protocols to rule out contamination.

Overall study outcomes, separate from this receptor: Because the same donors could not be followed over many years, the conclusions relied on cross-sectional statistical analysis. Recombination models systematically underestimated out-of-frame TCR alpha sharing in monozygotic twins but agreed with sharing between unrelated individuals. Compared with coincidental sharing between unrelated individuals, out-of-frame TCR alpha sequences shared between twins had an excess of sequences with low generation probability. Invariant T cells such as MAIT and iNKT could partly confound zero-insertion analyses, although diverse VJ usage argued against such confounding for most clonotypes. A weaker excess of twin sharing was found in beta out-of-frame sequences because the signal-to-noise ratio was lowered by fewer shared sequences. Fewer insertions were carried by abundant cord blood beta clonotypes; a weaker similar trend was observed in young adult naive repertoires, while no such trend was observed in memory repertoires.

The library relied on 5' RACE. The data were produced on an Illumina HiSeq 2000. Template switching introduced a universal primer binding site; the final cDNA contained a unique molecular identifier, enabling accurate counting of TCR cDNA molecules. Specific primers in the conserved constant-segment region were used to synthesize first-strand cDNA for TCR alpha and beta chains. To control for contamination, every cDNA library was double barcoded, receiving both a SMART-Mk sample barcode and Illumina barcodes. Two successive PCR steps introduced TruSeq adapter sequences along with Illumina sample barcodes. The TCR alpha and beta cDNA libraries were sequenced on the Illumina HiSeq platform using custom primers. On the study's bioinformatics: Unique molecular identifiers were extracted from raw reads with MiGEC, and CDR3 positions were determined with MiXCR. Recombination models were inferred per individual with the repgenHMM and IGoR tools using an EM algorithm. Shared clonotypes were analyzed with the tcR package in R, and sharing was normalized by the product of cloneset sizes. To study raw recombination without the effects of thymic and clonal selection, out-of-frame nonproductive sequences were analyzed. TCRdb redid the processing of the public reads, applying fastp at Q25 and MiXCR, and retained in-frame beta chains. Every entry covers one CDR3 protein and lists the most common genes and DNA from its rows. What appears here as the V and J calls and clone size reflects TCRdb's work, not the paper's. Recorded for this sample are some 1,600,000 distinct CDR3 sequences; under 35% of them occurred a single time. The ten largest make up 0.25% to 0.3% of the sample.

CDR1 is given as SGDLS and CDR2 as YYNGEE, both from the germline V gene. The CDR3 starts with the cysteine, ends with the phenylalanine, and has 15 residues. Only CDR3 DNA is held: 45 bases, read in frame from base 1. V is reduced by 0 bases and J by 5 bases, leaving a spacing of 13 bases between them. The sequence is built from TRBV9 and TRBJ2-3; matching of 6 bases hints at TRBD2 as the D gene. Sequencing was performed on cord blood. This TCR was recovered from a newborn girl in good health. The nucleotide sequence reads TGTGCCAGCAGCGTAGAAAGCGGGTCCGGAGATACGCAGTATTTT. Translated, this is CASSVESGSGDTQYF.